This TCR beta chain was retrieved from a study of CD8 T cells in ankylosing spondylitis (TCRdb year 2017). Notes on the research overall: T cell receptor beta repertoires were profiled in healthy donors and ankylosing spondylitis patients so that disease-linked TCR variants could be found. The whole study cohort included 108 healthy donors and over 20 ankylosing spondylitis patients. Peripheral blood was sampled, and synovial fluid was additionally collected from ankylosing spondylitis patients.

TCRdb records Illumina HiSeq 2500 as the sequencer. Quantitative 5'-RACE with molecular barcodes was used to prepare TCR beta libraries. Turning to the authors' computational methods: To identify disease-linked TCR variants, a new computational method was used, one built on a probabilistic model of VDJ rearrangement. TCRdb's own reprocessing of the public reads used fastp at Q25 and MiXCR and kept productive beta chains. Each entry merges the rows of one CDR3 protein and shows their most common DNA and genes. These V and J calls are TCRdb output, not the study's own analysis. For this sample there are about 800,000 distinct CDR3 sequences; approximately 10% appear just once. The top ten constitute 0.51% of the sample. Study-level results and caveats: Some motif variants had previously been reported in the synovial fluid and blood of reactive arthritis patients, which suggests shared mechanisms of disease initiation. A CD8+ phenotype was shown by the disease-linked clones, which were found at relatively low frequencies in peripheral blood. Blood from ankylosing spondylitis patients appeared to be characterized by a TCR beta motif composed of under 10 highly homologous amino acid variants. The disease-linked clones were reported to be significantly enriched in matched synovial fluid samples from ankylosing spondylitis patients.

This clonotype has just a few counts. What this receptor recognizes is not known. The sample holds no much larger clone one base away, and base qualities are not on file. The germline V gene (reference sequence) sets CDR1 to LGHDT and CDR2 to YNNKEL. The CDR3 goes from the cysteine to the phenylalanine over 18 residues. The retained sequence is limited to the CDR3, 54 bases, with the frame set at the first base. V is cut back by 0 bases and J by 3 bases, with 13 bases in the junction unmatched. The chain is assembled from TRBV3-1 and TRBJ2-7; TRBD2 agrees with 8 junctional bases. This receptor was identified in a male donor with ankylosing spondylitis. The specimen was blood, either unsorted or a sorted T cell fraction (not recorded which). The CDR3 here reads CASSQEFTSGTYYYEQYF. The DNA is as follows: TGTGCCAGCAGCCAAGAGTTCACTAGCGGAACATATTACTACGAGCAGTACTTC.